A single T cell receptor (beta chain) is shown here with its context. Antigen unknown. This CDR3 contains 13 residues. V lost 6 bases and J lost 1; bases outside the gene matches: 0. CDR1 and CDR2 from the germline V gene are ENHRY and SYGVKD. The data originate from a study of vaccination and CD4 T cells after COVID-19. As for treatment: roughly 10-day PBMC culture with coronavirus spike peptide pools or control peptides (ViraFEST assay). Oncomine TCR Beta short-read sequencing was applied to DNA from cultured CD4+ T cells. In TCRdb, the PCR reads were re-called with MiXCR into one record per CDR3 protein. The profile shows about 21,000 distinct CDR3 sequences, around 50% of them singletons.

This receptor was identified in a human donor who had recovered from COVID-19. Sequencing input: CD4+ T cells from blood, cultured in vitro. The rearrangement uses TRBV10-3 and TRBJ1-1, with TRBD1 identical over 9 bases. The CDR3 sequence: CAIRGQGNTEAFF. DNA of the CDR3: TGTGCCATCAGGGGACAGGGGAACACTGAAGCTTTCTTT.